Listed here are 32 T cell receptor beta chains from one sample, sequenced in a study of blood T cell repertoires in COVID-19. Measured with immunoSEQ multiplex PCR; TCRdb has only the in-frame clones, and not every one. Among 200,000 to 300,000 clones, approximately 90% were seen once, and the ten largest hold over 3.5%. The specimen was peripheral blood. The receptors come from a middle-aged woman with acute or convalescent COVID-19.

The CDR3 protein is CASSLRGTSGNTIYF. In DNA, the CDR3 is TGTGCCAGCAGTTTAAGGGGGACAAGTGGAAACACCATATATTTT. This rearrangement joins TRBV27 to TRBJ1-3; maybe TRBD1 (6 bases). V was clipped by 2 bases and J by 3 bases, with 11 bases between them. The length of the CDR3 is 15 residues. The germline gives CDR1 MNHEY, CDR2 SMNVEV (reference sequence).

The CDR3 protein is CASSPRAGTVKETQYF. As DNA, the CDR3 is TGCGCCAGCAGCCCGAGAGCCGGGACTGTAAAAGAGACCCAGTACTTC. The gene calls are TRBV5-1 and TRBJ2-5, with D maybe TRBD2 (6 bases). There are 16 residues in the CDR3. The V gene's germline CDR1 is SGHRS and CDR2 YFSETQ. V was shortened by 4 bases and J by 3 bases, with 19 bases between the two germline ends.

V and J are TRBV2 and TRBJ2-3; 9 bases map to TRBD2. Trimming cost V 6 bases and J 0 bases; bases outside gene matches: 4. This CDR3 has 15 amino acids. CDR1 and CDR2 (germline): SNHLY, FYNNEI. CDR3 region: CASSAGLASTDTQYF. The CDR3 DNA reads TGTGCCAGCAGCGCTGGACTAGCGAGCACAGATACGCAGTATTTT.

V is TRBV7-8 and J is TRBJ2-4, with TRBD1 identical over 7 bases. Trimming at V came to 5 bases and at J to 8 bases, leaving 6 bases not matched to a gene. The CDR3 spans 13 residues. CDR1 and CDR2 (germline): SGHVS, FQNEAQ. In DNA, the CDR3 is TGTGCCAGCAGCCGCGAGGGGGCGGACATTCAGTACTTC. Its protein is CASSREGADIQYF.

J is TRBJ1-6 and V is TRBV11-2; D remains ambiguous. Germline V gene lookup returns CDR1 SGHAT and CDR2 FQNNGV. V was pared by 5 bases and J by 0 bases, with 17 bases between. The CDR3 loop spans 18 amino acids. CDR3 sequence: CASSLTGGESSYNSPLHF. CDR3 DNA sequence: TGTGCCAGCAGCCTAACGGGAGGCGAGAGCTCCTATAATTCACCCCTCCACTTT.

The chain combines TRBV5-1 with TRBJ1-2; 9 bases line up with TRBD1. CDR1 and CDR2 (germline): SGHRS, YFSETQ. The CDR3 sequence is 14 residues long. V shed 1 base and J 7 bases; nucleotides not matched to a gene: 5. The CDR3 DNA sequence: TGCGCCAGCAGCTTGTGGACAGGGGAACCTGGCTACACCTTC. It codes for CASSLWTGEPGYTF. The whole variable domain, remainder taken from reference TRBV5-1 and TRBJ1-2, is KAGVTQTPRYLIKTRGQQVTLSCSPISGHRSVSWYQQTPGQGLQFLFEYFSETQRNKGNFPGRFSGRQFSNSRSEMNVSTLELGDSALYLCASSLWTGEPGYTFGSGTRLTVV.

The rearrangement links TRBV5-6 to TRBJ2-7, with TRBD1 matching 8 bases. This CDR3 has 16 residues. The germline V gene has CDR1 SGHDT and CDR2 YYEEEE. V lost 4 bases, J lost 5 bases, and 14 bases stayed unmatched. CDR3 DNA sequence: TGTGCCAGCAGCCGCGACAGGGGTGCTAGCCCCAACGAGCAGTACGTC. Translated: CASSRDRGASPNEQYV.

This clone appeared a single time. The CDR3 nucleotides read TGTGCTAGTGACTCTAAACAGGGGTTTGGTGATTCACCCCTCCACTTT. This encodes CASDSKQGFGDSPLHF. This chain uses TRBV12-5 with TRBJ1-6, with 7 nucleotides matching TRBD1. Losses at the gene ends were 7 bases for V and 8 bases for J; bases not matched to a gene: 14. CDR3 length: 16 residues. CDR1 is LGHNT and CDR2 is FRNRAP in the germline V gene.

This clone has just one count. The chain couples TRBV7-3 to TRBJ1-2, with 7 bases fitting TRBD1. V dropped 8 bases and J dropped 11; count of bases not matched to a gene: 14. Germline V gives CDR1 SGHTA, CDR2 FQGTGA. The CDR3 consists of 13 residues. The CDR3, as DNA: TGTGCCAGCCTCACCGGCACAGGGGTGGGTTACACCTTC. Translated, it gives CASLTGTGVGYTF.

A word on this clone: The same CDR3 arises from other DNA sequences in this sample as well. The rearrangement joins TRBV4-1 to TRBJ1-1; D is unresolved. CDR3 length: 14 amino acids. The ends were cut back, 1 base at V and 2 bases at J, with 8 bases in the middle. In germline, CDR1 is MGHRA, CDR2 YSYEKL. CDR3 nucleotide sequence: TGCGCCAGCAGCCAAGTCGCGGGAAACACTGAAGCTTTCTTT. It translates to CASSQVAGNTEAFF.

V usage is TRBV1 and J usage is TRBJ2-3; the DNA was not used to check the table's D call, TRBD2. TRBV1 has pseudogene status. The CDR3 covers 15 residues. The CDR3 reads CTSSPLSGTGDTQYF. In DNA, the CDR3 is TGCACCAGCAGCCCTTTAAGCGGCACGGGAGATACGCAGTATTTT.

The rearrangement uses TRBV19 and TRBJ1-1, with TRBD1 matching over 8 bases. The V segment lost 3 bases and the J segment 1 base; nucleotides outside the gene matches: 4. CDR1 and CDR2 from the germline V gene are LNHDA and SQIVND (reference sequence). The CDR3 is 15 amino acids. In nucleotides, the CDR3 is TGTGCCAGTAGTATCCGGCAGGGGGCGAACACTGAAGCTTTCTTT. Translation: CASSIRQGANTEAFF.

This chain joins TRBV5-3 and TRBJ2-7; TRBD1 matches 9 bases. TRBV5-3 is annotated as an ORF whose role is uncertain. After removal of 3 bases from V and 5 bases from J, the junction contained 3 bases not matched to a gene. The CDR3 runs to 13 residues. The CDR3 region is CARSSGQGNEQYV. The CDR3 DNA follows: TGTGCCAGAAGCTCTGGACAGGGGAACGAGCAGTACGTC.

The chain couples TRBV5-1 to TRBJ1-1; D possibly corresponds to TRBD1 (6 bases). Per the germline V gene, CDR1 is SGHRS and CDR2 is YFSETQ. V was cut by 6 bases and J by 3 bases, with 15 bases left in between. This CDR3 comprises 14 residues. The CDR3 loop reads CASNVRGGDTEAFF. The CDR3 coding sequence is TGCGCCAGCAACGTCAGGGGTGGGGACACTGAAGCTTTCTTT.

This clone is a singleton in its sample. The chain couples TRBV21-1 to TRBJ2-7; no check of the table's D call, TRBD1, against the DNA was made. TRBV21-1 is annotated as a pseudogene. The CDR3 runs to 15 residues. CDR3 bases: TGTGCCAGCAGCCTACTCGCCCAGGGGGTCTACGAGCAGTACGTC. Its translation: CASSLLAQGVYEQYV.

The chain is built from TRBV6-5 and TRBJ2-1; 13 positions agree with TRBD2. J gave up 5 bases and V 4 bases, and 5 bases lay outside the gene matches. This CDR3 has 16 amino acids. Germline V gene data show CDR1 as MNHEY and CDR2 as SVGAGI. This CDR3 reads CASSWRLAGGHNEQFF. CDR3 DNA sequence: TGTGCCAGCAGTTGGCGACTAGCGGGGGGCCACAATGAGCAGTTCTTC.

This clone was seen repeatedly, ten times or more. The chain uses TRBV4-2 and TRBJ2-3, with D tentatively TRBD2 (7 bases). V lost 0 bases and J lost 4, with 11 bases in between. The CDR3 totals 15 residues. The V gene's germline CDR1 is LGHNA and CDR2 YNFKEQ. DNA of the CDR3: TGTGCCAGCAGCCAAGATGGGGGGGCCGCAGATACGCAGTATTTT. Amino acids: CASSQDGGAADTQYF.

The J gene is TRBJ1-2, the V gene TRBV15, with 9 bases that match TRBD1. V trimming: 3 bases; J trimming: 4 bases; junction bases outside the gene matches: 3. There are 14 residues in the CDR3. CDR1 is LNHNV and CDR2 is YYDKDF in the germline V gene (reference sequence). The CDR3 here is CATSRGGQGYGYTF. DNA for the CDR3: TGTGCCACCAGCAGGGGGGGACAGGGCTATGGCTACACCTTC. The full variable domain, completed using reference TRBV15 and TRBJ1-2, is DAMVIQNPRYQVTQFGKPVTLSCSQTLNHNVMYWYQQKSSQAPKLLFHYYDKDFNNEADTPDNFQSRRPNTSFCFLDIRSPGLGDTAMYLCATSRGGQGYGYTFGSGTRLTVV.

The chain combines TRBV10-3 with TRBJ2-4; D possibly corresponds to TRBD1 (6 bases). Trimming removed 5 bases from V and 4 bases from J, with 21 bases in between. Per germline, CDR1 ENHRY and CDR2 SYGVKD. The CDR3 length is 17 residues. The CDR3 protein is CAISPVVAGEGKNIQYF. DNA of the CDR3: TGTGCCATCAGTCCCGTTGTGGCAGGGGAAGGAAAAAACATTCAGTACTTC.

This rearrangement joins TRBV30 to TRBJ1-2; D is undetermined. This CDR3 spans 12 amino acids. CDR1 is GTSNPN, CDR2 SVGIG, per germline (reference sequence). V dropped 0 bases and J dropped 5 bases, with 7 bases sitting between them. The CDR3 DNA reads TGTGCCTGGAGTGTAAGGAGATATGGCTACACCTTC. Translation gives CAWSVRRYGYTF. Together with reference TRBV30 and TRBJ1-2, the CDR3 gives the full variable domain: SQTIHQWPATLVQPVGSPLSLECTVEGTSNPNLYWYRQAAGRGLQLLFYSVGIGQISSEVPQNLSASRPQDRQFILSSKKLLLSDSGFYLCAWSVRRYGYTFGSGTRLTVV.

The chain links TRBV19 to TRBJ1-2, with 7 bases matching TRBD1. The CDR3 has 13 amino acids. V lost 11 bases, J lost 8 bases, and 14 bases stayed unmatched. Germline CDR1 and CDR2: LNHDA and SQIVND (reference sequence). The CDR3 spells CASMPATGKGYTF. CDR3 nucleotides: TGTGCCTCAATGCCGGCGACAGGGAAAGGCTACACCTTC.

The genes are TRBV6-1 and TRBJ2-5; TRBD1 might be the D (6 bases). Germline values: CDR1 MNHNS, CDR2 SASEGT. The V and J ends lost 0 bases and 1 base respectively, with 12 bases between them. CDR3 length equals 16 residues. The CDR3 loop is CASSEAGAGPQETQYF. DNA of the CDR3: TGTGCCAGCAGTGAAGCGGGGGCGGGCCCCCAAGAGACCCAGTACTTC.

The J gene is TRBJ1-6, the V gene TRBV11-2; D may be TRBD1 (6 bases). The CDR3 contains 14 residues. Trimming pared 6 bases from V and 10 bases from J, leaving 16 bases between. Looked up from germline, CDR1 is SGHAT and CDR2 is FQNNGV. This CDR3 reads CASSQGTGLSPLHF. The CDR3 nucleotides read TGTGCCAGCAGTCAGGGAACAGGGCTGTCACCCCTCCACTTT.

This chain links TRBV5-1 with TRBJ1-6, with 7 bases aligning to TRBD1. The V gene's germline CDR1 is SGHRS and CDR2 YFSETQ. The J segment lost 6 bases and the V segment lost 0 bases, leaving 6 bases of the junction unmatched. This CDR3 contains 16 residues. This CDR3 is CASSLGVRGSNSPLHF. CDR3 DNA: TGCGCCAGCAGCTTGGGAGTCAGGGGGTCTAATTCACCCCTCCACTTT.

The rearrangement uses TRBV6-6 and TRBJ1-1; 8 bases map to TRBD1. Per germline, CDR1 MNHNY and CDR2 SVGAGI (reference sequence). With V trimmed by 7 bases and J by 1 base, 5 bases remained unmatched. The CDR3 is 14 amino acids. The CDR3 DNA reads TGTGCCAGCATCTCCGGGACAGGGAACACTGAAGCTTTCTTT. As protein: CASISGTGNTEAFF.

This chain joins TRBV12-3 or TRBV12-4 and TRBJ1-2; maybe TRBD1 (5 bases). This CDR3 is 12 amino acids long. V shed 6 bases and J shed 8 bases, with 13 bases lying between them. CDR3 in DNA: TGTGCCAGCAGCGACGGGACTAAGGGCTACACCTTC. Amino acids: CASSDGTKGYTF.

V and J are TRBV12-3 or TRBV12-4 and TRBJ2-3; D remains ambiguous. V lost 6 bases to trimming and J lost 2 bases, with 9 bases between them. There are 13 residues in the CDR3. CDR3 coding DNA: TGTGCCAGCAGACTAAGCAACACAGATACGCAGTATTTT. Protein: CASRLSNTDTQYF.

J is TRBJ1-2 and V is TRBV28, with D perhaps matching TRBD1 (6 bases). This CDR3 spans 15 amino acids. CDR1 MDHEN and CDR2 SYDVKM come from the germline V gene. The V and J ends lost 6 bases and 3 bases respectively, with 17 bases between them. The CDR3 is CASRSTGNRHYGYTF. The CDR3 DNA sequence: TGTGCCAGCAGATCTACAGGGAATCGGCACTATGGCTACACCTTC.

This clone was observed a single time. CDR3 amino acids: CASSNRDRNTEAFF. The CDR3 coding sequence is TGTGCCAGCAGCAACCGGGACAGGAACACTGAAGCTTTCTTT. This chain links TRBV25-1 with TRBJ1-1; 7 bases line up with TRBD1. J lost 1 base, V lost 6 bases, and 5 bases had no gene match. Germline V lookup: CDR1 MGHDK, CDR2 SYGVNS. This CDR3 spans 14 amino acids.

The chain combines TRBV7-6 with TRBJ2-3; the match to TRBD2 covers 10 bases. Losses at the gene ends were 4 bases for V and 4 bases for J; bases not matched to a gene: 11. CDR3 length: 17 residues. The germline gives CDR1 SGHVS, CDR2 FNYEAQ. The CDR3 DNA sequence: TGTGCCAGCAGCTACGCAGCGGGGGGGCTTGTCTCAGATACGCAGTATTTT. Translating gives CASSYAAGGLVSDTQYF. Supplemented by reference TRBV7-6 and TRBJ2-3, the full variable domain reads GAGVSQSPRYKVTKRGQDVALRCDPISGHVSLYWYRQALGQGPEFLTYFNYEAQQDKSGLPNDRFSAERPEGSISTLTIQRTEQRDSAMYRCASSYAAGGLVSDTQYFGPGTRLTVL.

V usage is TRBV5-6 and J usage is TRBJ1-6; 7 positions agree with TRBD1. After removal of 0 bases from V and 2 bases from J, the junction contained 2 bases not matched to a gene. Germline V gene lookup returns CDR1 SGHDT and CDR2 YYEEEE. This CDR3 spans 16 amino acids. In nucleotides, the CDR3 is TGTGCCAGCAGCTTGGTCGGGACAGCCTATAATTCACCCCTCCACTTT. Protein sequence: CASSLVGTAYNSPLHF.

Only a few counts were recorded for this clone. The gene calls are TRBV10-1 and TRBJ1-1; tentatively, D is TRBD1 (5 bases). Between the trimmed V and J ends, which lost 3 bases and 4 bases, there was a span of 12 bases. The germline CDR1 and CDR2 sequences are WNHNN and SYGVQD (reference sequence). This CDR3 is built from 14 residues. The CDR3 DNA reads as TGCGCCAGCAGTGACTCGCGGGGGTTCACTGAAGCTTTCTTT. This sequence encodes CASSDSRGFTEAFF.